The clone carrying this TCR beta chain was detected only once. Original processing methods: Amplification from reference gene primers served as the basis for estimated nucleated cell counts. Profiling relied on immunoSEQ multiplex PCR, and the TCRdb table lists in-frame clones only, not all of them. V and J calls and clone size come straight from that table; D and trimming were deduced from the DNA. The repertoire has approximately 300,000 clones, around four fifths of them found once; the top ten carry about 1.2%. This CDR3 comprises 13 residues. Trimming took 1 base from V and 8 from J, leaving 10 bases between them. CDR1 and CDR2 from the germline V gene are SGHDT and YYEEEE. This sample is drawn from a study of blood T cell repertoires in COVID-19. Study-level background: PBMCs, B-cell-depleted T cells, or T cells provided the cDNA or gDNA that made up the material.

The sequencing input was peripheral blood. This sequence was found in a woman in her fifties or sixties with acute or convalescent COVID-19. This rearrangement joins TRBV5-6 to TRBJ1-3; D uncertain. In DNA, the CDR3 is TGTGCCAGCAGCTTGATGCGGGGAGACACCATATATTTT. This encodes CASSLMRGDTIYF.